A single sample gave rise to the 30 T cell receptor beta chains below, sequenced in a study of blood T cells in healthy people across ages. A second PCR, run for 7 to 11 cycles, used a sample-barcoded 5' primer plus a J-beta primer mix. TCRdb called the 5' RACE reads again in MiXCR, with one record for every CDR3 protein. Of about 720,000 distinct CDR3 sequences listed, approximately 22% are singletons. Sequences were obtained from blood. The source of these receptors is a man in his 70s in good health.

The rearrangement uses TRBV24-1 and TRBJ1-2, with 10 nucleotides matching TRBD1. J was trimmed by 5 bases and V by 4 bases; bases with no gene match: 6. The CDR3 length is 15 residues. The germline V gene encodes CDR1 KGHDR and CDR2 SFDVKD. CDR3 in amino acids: CATSDPGTGEYGYTF. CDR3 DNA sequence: TGTGCCACCAGTGACCCCGGGACAGGGGAGTATGGCTACACCTTC.

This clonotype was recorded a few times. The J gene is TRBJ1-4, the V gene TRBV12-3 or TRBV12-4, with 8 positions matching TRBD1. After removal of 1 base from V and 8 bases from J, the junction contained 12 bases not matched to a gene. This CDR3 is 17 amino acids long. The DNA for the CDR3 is TGTGCCAGCAGTTTAGGACAGACAGGGGCGGCACGGGAAAAACTGTTTTTT. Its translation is CASSLGQTGAAREKLFF.

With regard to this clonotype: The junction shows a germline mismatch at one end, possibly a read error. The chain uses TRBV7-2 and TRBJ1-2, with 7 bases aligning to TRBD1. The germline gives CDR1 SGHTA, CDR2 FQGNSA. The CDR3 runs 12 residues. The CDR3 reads CAGSLATGGYTF. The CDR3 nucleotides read TGTGCCGGCAGCTTAGCGACAGGGGGCTACACCTTC.

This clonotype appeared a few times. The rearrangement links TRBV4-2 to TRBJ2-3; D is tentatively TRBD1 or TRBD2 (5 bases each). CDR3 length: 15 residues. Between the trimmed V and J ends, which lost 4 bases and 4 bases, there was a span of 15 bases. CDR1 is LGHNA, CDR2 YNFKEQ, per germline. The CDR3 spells CASSPQGPDPDTQYF. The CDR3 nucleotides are TGTGCCAGCAGCCCCCAGGGACCCGACCCAGATACGCAGTATTTT.

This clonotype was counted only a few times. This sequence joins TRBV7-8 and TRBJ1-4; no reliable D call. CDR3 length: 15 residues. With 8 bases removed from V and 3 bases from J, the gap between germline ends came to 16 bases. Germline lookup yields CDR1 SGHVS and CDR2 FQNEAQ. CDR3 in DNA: TGTGCCAGCGGCAAAAACAGTGGCGCTAATGAAAAACTGTTTTTT. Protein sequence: CASGKNSGANEKLFF. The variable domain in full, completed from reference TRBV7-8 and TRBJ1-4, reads GAGVSQSPRYKVAKRGQDVALRCDPISGHVSLFWYQQALGQGPEFLTYFQNEAQLDKSGLPSDRFFAERPEGSVSTLKIQRTQQEDSAVYLCASGKNSGANEKLFFGSGTQLSVL.

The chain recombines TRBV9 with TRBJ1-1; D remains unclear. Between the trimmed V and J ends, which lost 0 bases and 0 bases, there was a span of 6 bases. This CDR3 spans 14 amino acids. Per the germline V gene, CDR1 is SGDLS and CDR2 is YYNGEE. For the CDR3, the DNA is TGTGCCAGCAGCGTAGCGGCAGTGAACACTGAAGCTTTCTTT. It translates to CASSVAAVNTEAFF. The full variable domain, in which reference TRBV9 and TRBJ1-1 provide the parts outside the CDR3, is DSGVTQTPKHLITATGQRVTLRCSPRSGDLSVYWYQQSLDQGLQFLIQYYNGEERAKGNILERFSAQQFPDLHSELNLSSLELGDSALYFCASSVAAVNTEAFFGQGTRLTVV.

CDR3 nucleotides: TGCAGTGCTAGAGATAGGTCCAGAGGGGTACATGGCTACACCTTC. Translated: CSARDRSRGVHGYTF. The rearrangement joins TRBV20-1 to TRBJ1-2; tentative D call: TRBD1 (5 bases). CDR3 size: 15 residues. Germline V lookup: CDR1 DFQATT, CDR2 SNEGSKA (reference sequence). V lost 0 bases and J lost 6, with 17 bases in between.

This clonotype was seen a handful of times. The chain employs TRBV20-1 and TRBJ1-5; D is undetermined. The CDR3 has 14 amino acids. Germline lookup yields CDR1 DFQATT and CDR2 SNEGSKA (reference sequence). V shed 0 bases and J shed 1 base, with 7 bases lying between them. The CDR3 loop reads CSARDSRSNQPQHF. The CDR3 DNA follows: TGCAGTGCTAGAGATTCCAGGAGCAATCAGCCCCAGCATTTT.

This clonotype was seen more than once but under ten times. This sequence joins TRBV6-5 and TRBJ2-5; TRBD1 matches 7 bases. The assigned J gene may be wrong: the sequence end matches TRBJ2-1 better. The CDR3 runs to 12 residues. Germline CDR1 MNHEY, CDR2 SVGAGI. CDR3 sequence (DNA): TGTGCCAGCAGCCGGACAGGCTTTGAGCAGTTCTTC. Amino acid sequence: CASSRTGFEQFF.

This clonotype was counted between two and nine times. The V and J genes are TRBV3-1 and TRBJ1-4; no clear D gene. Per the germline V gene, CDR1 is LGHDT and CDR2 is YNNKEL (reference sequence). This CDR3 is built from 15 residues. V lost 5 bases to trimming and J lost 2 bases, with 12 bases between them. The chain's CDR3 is CASSTTGGTNEKLFF. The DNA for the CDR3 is TGTGCCAGCAGCACAACCGGAGGGACTAATGAAAAACTGTTTTTT.

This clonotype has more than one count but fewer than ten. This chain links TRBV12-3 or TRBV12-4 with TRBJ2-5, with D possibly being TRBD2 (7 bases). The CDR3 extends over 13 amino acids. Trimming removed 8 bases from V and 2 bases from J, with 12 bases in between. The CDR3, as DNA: TGTGCCAGCCGGCGGGGGCGTCAAGAGACCCAGTACTTC. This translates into CASRRGRQETQYF.

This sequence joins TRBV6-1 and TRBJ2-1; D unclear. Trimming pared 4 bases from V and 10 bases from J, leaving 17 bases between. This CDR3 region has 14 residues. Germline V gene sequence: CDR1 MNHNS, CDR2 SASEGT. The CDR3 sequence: CASSVSFPPAEQFF. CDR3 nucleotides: TGTGCCAGCAGTGTGAGCTTCCCCCCCGCGGAGCAGTTCTTC.

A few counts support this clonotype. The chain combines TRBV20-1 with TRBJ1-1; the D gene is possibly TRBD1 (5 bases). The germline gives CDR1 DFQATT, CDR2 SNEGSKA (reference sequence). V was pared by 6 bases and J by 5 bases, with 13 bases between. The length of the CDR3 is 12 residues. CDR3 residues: CSAREGWTEAFF. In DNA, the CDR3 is TGCAGTGCCAGGGAAGGCTGGACTGAAGCTTTCTTT.

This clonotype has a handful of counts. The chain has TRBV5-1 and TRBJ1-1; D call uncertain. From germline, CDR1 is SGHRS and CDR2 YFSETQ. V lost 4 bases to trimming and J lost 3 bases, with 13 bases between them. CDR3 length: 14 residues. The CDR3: CASSIDKYHTEAFF. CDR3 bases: TGCGCCAGCAGCATTGACAAGTATCACACTGAAGCTTTCTTT.

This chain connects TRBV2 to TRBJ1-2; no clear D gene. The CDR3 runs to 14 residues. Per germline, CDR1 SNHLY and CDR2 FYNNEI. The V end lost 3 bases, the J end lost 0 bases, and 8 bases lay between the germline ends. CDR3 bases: TGTGCCAGCAGTGAGGACGGAGCTAACTATGGCTACACCTTC. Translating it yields CASSEDGANYGYTF.

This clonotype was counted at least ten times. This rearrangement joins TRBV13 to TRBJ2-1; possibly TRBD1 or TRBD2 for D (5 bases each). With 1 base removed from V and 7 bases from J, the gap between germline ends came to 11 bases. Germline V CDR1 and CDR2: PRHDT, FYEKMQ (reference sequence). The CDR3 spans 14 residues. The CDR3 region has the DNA TGTGCCAGCAGCTTAGCCGGGACCCAAAATGAGCAGTTCTTC. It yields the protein CASSLAGTQNEQFF.

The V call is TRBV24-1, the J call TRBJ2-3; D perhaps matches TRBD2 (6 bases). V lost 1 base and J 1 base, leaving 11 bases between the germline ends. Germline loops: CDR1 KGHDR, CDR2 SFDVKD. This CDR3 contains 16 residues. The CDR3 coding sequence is TGTGCCACCAGTGATTTACGTGGCGGGGGCACAGATACGCAGTATTTT. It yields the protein CATSDLRGGGTDTQYF.

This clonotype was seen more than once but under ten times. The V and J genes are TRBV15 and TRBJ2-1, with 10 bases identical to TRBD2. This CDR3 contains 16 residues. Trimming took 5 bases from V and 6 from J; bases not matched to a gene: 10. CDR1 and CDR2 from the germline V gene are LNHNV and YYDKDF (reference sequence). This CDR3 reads CATSRYSSGSGNEQFF. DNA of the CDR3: TGTGCCACCAGCCGCTACTCTAGCGGGAGTGGCAATGAGCAGTTCTTC.

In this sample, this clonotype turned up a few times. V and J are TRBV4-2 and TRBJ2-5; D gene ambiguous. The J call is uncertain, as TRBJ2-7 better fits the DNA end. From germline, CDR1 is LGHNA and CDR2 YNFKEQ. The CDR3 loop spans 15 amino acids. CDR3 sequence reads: CASSPLTFDIDEQYF. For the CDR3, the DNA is TGTGCCAGCAGCCCCCTAACCTTCGACATCGACGAGCAGTACTTC.

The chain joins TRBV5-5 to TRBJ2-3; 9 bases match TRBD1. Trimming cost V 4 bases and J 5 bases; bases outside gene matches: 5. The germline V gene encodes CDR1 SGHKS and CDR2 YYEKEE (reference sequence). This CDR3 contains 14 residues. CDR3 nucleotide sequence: TGTGCCAGCAGCCCGACAGGGGGGGGAGATACGCAGTATTTT. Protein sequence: CASSPTGGGDTQYF.

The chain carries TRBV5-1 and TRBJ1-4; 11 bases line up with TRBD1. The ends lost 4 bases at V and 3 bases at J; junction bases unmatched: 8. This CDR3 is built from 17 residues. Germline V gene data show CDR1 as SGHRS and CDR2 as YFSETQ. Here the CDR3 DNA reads TGCGCCAGCAGCCCCTGGACAGGGGGCTCCGCTAATGAAAAACTGTTTTTT. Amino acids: CASSPWTGGSANEKLFF.

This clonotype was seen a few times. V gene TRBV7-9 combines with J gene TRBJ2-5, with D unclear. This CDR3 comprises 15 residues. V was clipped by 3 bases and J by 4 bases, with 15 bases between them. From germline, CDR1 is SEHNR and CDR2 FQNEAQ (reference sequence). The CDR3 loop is CASSLSWVIGETQYF. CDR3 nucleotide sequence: TGTGCCAGCAGCTTGAGCTGGGTGATTGGAGAGACCCAGTACTTC.

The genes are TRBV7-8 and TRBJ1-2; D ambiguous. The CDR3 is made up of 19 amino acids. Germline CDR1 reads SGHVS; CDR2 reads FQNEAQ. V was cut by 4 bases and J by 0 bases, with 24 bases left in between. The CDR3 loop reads CASSSNQATWGYSNYGYTF. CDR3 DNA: TGTGCCAGCAGCTCCAATCAAGCGACATGGGGATACTCTAACTATGGCTACACCTTC.

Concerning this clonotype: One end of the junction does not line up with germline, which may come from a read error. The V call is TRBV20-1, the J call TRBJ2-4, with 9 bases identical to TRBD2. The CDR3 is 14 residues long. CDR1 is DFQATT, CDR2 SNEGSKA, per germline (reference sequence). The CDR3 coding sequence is TGCAGTGCTACTAGCGGGATAGCCAAAAGCATTCAGTACTTC. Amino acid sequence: CSATSGIAKSIQYF.

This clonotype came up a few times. CDR3 loop: CASSSPTGVNIQYF. CDR3 coding DNA: TGTGCCAGCAGCTCGCCGACAGGTGTGAACATTCAGTACTTC. The V and J genes are TRBV11-2 and TRBJ2-4; TRBD1 is a possible D gene (6 bases). V lost 4 bases to trimming and J lost 7 bases, with 14 bases between them. The CDR3 covers 14 residues. Germline V gene data show CDR1 as SGHAT and CDR2 as FQNNGV.

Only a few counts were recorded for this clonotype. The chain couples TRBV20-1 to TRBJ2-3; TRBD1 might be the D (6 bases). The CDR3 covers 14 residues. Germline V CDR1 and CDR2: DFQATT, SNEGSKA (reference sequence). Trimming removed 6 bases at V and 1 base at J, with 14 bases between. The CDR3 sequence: CSAPRDTRTDTQYF. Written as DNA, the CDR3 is TGCAGTGCGCCACGGGACACGCGCACAGATACGCAGTATTTT.

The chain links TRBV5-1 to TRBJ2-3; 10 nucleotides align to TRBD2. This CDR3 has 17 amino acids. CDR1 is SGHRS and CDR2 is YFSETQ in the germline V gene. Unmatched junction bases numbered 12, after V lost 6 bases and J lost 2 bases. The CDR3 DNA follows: TGCGCCAGCACGTGGGGCCTAGCGGGAGTCCTCACAGATACGCAGTATTTT. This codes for CASTWGLAGVLTDTQYF.

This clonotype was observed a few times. The CDR3 coding sequence is TGTGCCAGCAGTCAGCCGACAGGCTCTGGTACGCAGTATTTT. It encodes CASSQPTGSGTQYF. The rearrangement uses TRBV6-5 and TRBJ2-3; a possible D gene is TRBD1 (6 bases). The germline gives CDR1 MNHEY, CDR2 SVGAGI. With 5 bases removed from V and 8 bases from J, the gap between germline ends came to 17 bases. CDR3 length: 14 residues.

For the CDR3, the DNA is TGTGCCACCAAAGGGCAGATTAATTCACCCCTCCACTTT. Residues: CATKGQINSPLHF. The J gene is TRBJ1-6, the V gene TRBV7-2, with unresolved D. The ends were cut back, 10 bases at V and 6 bases at J, with 13 bases in the middle. This CDR3 is 13 amino acids long. In germline, CDR1 is SGHTA, CDR2 FQGNSA.

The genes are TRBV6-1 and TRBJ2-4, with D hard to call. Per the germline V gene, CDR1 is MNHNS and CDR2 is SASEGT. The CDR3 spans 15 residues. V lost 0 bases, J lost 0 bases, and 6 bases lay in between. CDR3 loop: CASSEAALAKNIQYF. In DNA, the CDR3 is TGTGCCAGCAGTGAAGCTGCCTTAGCCAAAAACATTCAGTACTTC.